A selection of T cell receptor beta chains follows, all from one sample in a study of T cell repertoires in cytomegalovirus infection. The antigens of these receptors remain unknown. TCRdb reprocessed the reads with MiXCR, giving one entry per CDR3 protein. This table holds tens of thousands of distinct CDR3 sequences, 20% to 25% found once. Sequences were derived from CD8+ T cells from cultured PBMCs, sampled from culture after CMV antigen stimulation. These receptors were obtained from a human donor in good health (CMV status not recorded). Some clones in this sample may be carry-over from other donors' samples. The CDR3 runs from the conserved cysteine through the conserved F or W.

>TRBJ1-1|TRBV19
CANTMGQSMNTEAFF
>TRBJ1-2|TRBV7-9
CASSLVPRNYGYTF
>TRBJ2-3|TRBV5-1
CASSFSGTLSSTDTQYF
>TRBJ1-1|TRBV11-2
CASSLGPGATEAFF
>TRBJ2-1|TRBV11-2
CASSLEINNEQFF
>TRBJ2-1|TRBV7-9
CASSSGGTVSYNEQFF
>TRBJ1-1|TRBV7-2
CASSLALGMNTEAFF
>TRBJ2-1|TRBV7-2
CASSSTSYNEQFF
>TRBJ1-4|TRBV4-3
CASSQDVQGASEKLFF
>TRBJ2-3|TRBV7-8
CASSYWTSGGTTDTQYF
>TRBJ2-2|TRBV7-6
CASSSIRLAGSTGELFF
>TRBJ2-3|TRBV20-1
CSARASLADTQYF
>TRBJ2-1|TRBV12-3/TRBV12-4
CASEDGTGVSYNEQFF
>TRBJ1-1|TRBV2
CASPGPGALRAEAFF
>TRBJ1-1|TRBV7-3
CASSLTGARNTEAFF
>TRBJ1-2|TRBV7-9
CASSPPDFYGYTF
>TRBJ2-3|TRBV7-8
CASSLTRGGTDTQYF
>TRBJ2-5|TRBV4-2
CASKGVAGEETQYF
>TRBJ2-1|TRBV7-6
CASSPEWQGALQSYNEQFF
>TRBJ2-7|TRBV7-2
CASSPRVLPYEQYF
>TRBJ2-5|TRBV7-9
CASSSPGTHVGTQYF
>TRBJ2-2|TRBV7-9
CASSPPRTGTGELFF
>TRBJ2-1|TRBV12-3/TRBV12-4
CASINTGEAYNEQFF
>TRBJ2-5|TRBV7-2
CASSLQDRGPETQYF
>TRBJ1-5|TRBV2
CASSEPRDSNQPQHF
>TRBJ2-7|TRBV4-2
CASSQETFSYEQYF
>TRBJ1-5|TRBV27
CASSPGQGFNQPQHF